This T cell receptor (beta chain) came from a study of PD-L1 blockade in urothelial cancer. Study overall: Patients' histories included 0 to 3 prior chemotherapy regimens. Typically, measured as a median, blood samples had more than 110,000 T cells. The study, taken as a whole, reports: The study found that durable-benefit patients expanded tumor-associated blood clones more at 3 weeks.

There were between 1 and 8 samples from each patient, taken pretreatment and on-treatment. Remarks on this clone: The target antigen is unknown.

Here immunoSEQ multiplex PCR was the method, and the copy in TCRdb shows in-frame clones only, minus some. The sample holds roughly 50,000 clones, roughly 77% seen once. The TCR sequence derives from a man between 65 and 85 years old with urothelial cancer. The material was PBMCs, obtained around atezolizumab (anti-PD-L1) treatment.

The chain's CDR3 is CASRVAGSGDRGYTF. Here the CDR3 DNA reads TGTGCCAGCCGGGTGGCAGGGTCGGGAGATAGAGGCTACACCTTC. V and J are TRBV27 and TRBJ1-2; D might be TRBD1 (5 bases). V was shortened by 8 bases and J by 8 bases, with 24 bases between the two germline ends. Germline assignment: CDR1 MNHEY and CDR2 SMNVEV (reference sequence). This CDR3 region has 15 residues.